This T cell receptor beta chain emerged from a study of metastatic and nonmetastatic thyroid tumors. About the research overall: Across blood and tumor or nodule tissue, repertoires from malignant and benign thyroid patients were compared with one another. Regarding the study as a whole: Malignant tumors reportedly showed significantly higher TCR beta diversity than benign nodules in both blood and tumor.

Each patient went into thyroid surgery without having received any treatment. In the original analysis: Variation in CDR3 across clinicopathological groups served as the basis for constructing a distant-metastasis classifier in papillary thyroid cancer. Through MiXCR, TCRdb re-clonotyped the PCR reads. V and J calls and clone size were set by TCRdb, not the authors. The profile shows around 2,000 clones, about a tenth of them singletons. The CDR3 runs 15 residues. The germline V gene has CDR1 MGHRA and CDR2 YSYEKL. This clone was observed a handful of times. Antigen specificity is unknown. At one end, the junction sequence differs from germline, possibly due to a read error. The sample carries other DNA sequences with the same CDR3.

The sequenced material came from tumor tissue. The TCR comes from a female donor with papillary thyroid cancer or a benign thyroid nodule (not recorded which). Some clones in this sample may be carry-over from other donors' samples. The J gene is TRBJ1-5, the V gene TRBV4-1; unclear D gene. The chain's CDR3 is CASSQGNRANQPQHF. The CDR3 DNA is TGTGCCAGCAGCCAAGGAAATCGGGCTAATCAGCCCCAGCATTTT.